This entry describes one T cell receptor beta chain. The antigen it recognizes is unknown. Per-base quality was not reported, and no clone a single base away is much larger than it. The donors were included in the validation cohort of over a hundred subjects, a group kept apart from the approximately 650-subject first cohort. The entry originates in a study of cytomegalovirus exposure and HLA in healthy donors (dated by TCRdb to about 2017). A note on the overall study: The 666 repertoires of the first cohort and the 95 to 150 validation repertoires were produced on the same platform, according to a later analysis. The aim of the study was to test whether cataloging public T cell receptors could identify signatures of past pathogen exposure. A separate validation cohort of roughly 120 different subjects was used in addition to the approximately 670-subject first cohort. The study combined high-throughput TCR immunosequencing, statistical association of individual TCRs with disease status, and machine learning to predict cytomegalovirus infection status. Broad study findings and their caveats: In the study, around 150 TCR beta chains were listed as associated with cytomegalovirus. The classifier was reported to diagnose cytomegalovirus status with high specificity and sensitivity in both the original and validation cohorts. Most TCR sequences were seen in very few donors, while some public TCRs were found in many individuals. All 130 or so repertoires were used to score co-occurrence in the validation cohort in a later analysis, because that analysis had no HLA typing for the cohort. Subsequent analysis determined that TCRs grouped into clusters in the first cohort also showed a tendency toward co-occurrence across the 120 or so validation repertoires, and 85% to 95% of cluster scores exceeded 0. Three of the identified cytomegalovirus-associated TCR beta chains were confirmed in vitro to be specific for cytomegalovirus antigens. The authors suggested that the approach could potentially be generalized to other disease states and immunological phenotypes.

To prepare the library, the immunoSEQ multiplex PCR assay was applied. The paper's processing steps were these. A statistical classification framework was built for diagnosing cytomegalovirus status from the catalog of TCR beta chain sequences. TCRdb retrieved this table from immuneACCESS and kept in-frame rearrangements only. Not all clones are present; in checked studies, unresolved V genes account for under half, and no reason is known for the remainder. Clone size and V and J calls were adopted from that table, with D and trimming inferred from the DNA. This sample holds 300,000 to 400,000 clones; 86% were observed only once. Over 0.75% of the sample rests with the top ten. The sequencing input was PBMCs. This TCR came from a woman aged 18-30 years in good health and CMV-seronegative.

At the DNA level, the sequence is TGTGCCAGCAGTTTATGGCCAGGGGGAATACTAATTAATGGCTACACCTTC. Translated, it reads CASSLWPGGILINGYTF. The sequence joins TRBV27 to TRBJ1-2; 7 middle bases align to TRBD1. CDR3 length: 17 amino acids, cysteine to phenylalanine. Only CDR3 DNA is held: 51 bases, read in frame from base 1. The germline V gene (reference sequence) specifies MNHEY as CDR1 and SMNVEV as CDR2. V is trimmed back by 1 base and J by 6 bases, and the junction contains 14 bases that no gene match accounts for.